This T cell receptor (beta chain) was obtained from a study of T cell responses to AZD1222 COVID-19 vaccine. General study findings and limits: With dominance at 160-218 and 743-854, vaccine-associated CD4 TCRs spanned spike. The donor group comprised mostly white British people and more females; the analysis possibly underestimated clonal diversity.

CDR1 and CDR2 from the germline V gene are LNHNV and YYDKDF (reference sequence). The CDR3 consists of 14 residues. Trimming shortened V by 1 base and J by 5 bases, and 11 bases separated the two germline ends. About this clone: Its antigen is unknown.

TCRdb's table, derived via immunoSEQ multiplex PCR, lists solely in-frame clones and lacks some. The table records some 160,000 clones, around nine tenths of them present only once. The rearrangement joins TRBV15 to TRBJ1-2; D is uncertain. The sequences come from peripheral blood, collected on day 0 of AZD1222 vaccination. This TCR was sampled from an adult in good health. The CDR3 region is CATSRGGSTYGYTF. CDR3 DNA sequence: TGTGCCACCAGCAGAGGTGGCAGTACATATGGCTACACCTTC.